This T cell receptor (beta chain) was captured in a study of T cells in Graves' hyperthyroidism and ophthalmopathy. Used for diagnoses were clinical symptoms, serum thyroxine and TRAb, thyroid ultrasound and orbital computed tomography. Template material for amplifying TCR beta CDR3 regions consisted of RNA transcripts. An initial round of RT-PCR targeting the TCR CDR3 relied on the HTBI primer set. TCRdb analysed the multiplex PCR reads with MiXCR anew, one entry per CDR3 protein. Among 90,000 to 120,000 distinct CDR3 sequences listed, approximately 16% were seen once. The CDR3 consists of 14 residues. V was pared by 6 bases and J by 7 bases, with 18 bases between. Per germline, CDR1 MDHEN and CDR2 SYDVKM. This clonotype was recorded at least ten times.

The chain carries TRBV28 and TRBJ1-2; maybe TRBD1 (6 bases). The TCR was taken from a woman aged 45-59 years with Graves' hyperthyroidism. Sequenced input: blood. This CDR3 reads CASSSSGARLGYTF. In DNA form, the CDR3 reads TGTGCCAGCAGCTCCTCAGGGGCAAGGCTTGGCTACACCTTC.